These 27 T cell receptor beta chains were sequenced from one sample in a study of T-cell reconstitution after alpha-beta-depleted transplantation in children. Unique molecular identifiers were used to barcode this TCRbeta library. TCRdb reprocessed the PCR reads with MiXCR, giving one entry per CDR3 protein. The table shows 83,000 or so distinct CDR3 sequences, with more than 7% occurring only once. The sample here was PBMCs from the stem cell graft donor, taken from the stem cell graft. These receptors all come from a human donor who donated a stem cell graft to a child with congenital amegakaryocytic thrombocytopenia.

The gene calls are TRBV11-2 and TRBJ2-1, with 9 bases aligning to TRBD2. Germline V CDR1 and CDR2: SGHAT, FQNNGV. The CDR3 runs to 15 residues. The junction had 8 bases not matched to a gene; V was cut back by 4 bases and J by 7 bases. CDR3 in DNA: TGTGCCAGCAGCTCCTTTAGCGGGAGACAAAATGAGCAGTTCTTC. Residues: CASSSFSGRQNEQFF.

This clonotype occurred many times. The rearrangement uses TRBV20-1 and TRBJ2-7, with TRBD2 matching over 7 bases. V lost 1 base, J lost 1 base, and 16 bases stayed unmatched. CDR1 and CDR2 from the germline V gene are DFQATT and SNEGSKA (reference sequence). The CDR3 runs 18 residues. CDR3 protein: CSARGFLRLAEASYEQYF. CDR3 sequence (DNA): TGCAGTGCTAGAGGTTTCCTTCGTCTAGCGGAGGCTTCCTACGAGCAGTACTTC.

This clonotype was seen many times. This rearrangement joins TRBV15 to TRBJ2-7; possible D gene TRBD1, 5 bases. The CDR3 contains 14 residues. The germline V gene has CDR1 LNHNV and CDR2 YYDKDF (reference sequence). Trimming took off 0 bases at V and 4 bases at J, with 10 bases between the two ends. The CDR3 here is CATSRDDSSYEQYF. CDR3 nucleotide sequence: TGTGCCACCAGCAGAGATGACAGCTCATACGAGCAGTACTTC.

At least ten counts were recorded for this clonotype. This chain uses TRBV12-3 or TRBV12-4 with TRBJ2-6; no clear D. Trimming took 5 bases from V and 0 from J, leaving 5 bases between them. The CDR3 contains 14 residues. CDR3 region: CASSDPSGANVLTF. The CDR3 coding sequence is TGTGCCAGCAGTGACCCCTCTGGGGCCAACGTCCTGACTTTC.

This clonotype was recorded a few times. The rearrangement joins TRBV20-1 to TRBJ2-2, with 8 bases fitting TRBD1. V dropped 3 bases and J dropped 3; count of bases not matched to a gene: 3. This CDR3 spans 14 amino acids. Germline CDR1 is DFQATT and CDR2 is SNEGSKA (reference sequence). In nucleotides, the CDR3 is TGCAGTGCTAGTCAGGGGGCGGACACCGGGGAGCTGTTTTTT. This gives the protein CSASQGADTGELFF.

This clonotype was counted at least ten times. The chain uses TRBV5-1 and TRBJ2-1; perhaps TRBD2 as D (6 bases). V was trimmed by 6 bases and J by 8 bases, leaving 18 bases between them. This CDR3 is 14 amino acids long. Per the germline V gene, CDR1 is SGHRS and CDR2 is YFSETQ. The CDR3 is CASTELATGDEQFF. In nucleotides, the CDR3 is TGCGCCAGCACCGAACTAGCTACCGGGGATGAGCAGTTCTTC.

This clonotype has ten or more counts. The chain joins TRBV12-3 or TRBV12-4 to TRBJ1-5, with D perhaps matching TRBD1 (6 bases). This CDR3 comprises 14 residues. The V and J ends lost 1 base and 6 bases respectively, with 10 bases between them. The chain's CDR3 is CASSLGDTAQPQHF. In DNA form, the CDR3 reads TGTGCCAGCAGTTTAGGGGACACAGCTCAGCCCCAGCATTTT.

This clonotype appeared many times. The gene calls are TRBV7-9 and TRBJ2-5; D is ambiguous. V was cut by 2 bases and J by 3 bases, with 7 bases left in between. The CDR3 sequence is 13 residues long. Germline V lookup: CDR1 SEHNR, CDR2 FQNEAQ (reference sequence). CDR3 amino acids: CASSLRAEETQYF. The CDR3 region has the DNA TGTGCCAGCAGCTTACGGGCAGAAGAGACCCAGTACTTC.

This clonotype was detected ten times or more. CDR3 sequence reads: CASSYDLQETQYF. CDR3 DNA: TGTGCCAGCAGCTACGACTTACAAGAGACCCAGTACTTC. V and J are TRBV7-2 and TRBJ2-5; no firm D call. Germline V gene data show CDR1 as SGHTA and CDR2 as FQGNSA. The length of the CDR3 is 13 residues. The V and J ends lost 4 bases and 2 bases respectively, with 8 bases between them.

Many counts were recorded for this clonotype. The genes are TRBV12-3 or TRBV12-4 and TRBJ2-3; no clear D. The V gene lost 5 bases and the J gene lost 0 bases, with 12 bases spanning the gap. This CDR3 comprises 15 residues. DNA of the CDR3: TGTGCCAGCAGTCCCGGGCCCGATAGCACAGATACGCAGTATTTT. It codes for CASSPGPDSTDTQYF.

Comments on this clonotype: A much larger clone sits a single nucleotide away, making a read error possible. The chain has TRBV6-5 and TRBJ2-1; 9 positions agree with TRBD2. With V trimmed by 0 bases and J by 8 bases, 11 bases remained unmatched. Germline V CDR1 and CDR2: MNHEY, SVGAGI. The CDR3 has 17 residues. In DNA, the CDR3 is TGTGCCAGCAGTTACTCGACAGTAGCGGGAGATTGCGATGAGCAGTTCTTC. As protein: CASSYSTVAGDCDEQFF.

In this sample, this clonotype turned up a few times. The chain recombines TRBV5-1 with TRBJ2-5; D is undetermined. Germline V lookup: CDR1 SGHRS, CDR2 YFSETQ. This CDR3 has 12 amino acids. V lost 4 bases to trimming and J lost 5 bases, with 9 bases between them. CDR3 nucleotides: TGCGCCAGCAGCATTTCTGCGGAGACCCAGTACTTC. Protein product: CASSISAETQYF.

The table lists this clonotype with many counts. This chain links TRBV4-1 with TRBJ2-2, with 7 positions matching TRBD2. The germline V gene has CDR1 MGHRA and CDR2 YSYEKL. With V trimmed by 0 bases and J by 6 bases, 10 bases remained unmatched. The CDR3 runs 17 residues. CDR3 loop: CASSQDAGRVGAGELFF. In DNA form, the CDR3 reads TGCGCCAGCAGCCAAGATGCGGGGAGGGTAGGGGCCGGGGAGCTGTTTTTT.

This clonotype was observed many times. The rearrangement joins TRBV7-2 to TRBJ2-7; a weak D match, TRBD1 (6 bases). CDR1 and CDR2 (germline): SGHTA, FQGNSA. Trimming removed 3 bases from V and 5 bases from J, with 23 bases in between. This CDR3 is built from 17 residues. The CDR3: CASSLLPPGQSFNEQYF. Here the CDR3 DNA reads TGTGCCAGCAGCTTGCTACCCCCGGGACAATCCTTCAACGAGCAGTACTTC.

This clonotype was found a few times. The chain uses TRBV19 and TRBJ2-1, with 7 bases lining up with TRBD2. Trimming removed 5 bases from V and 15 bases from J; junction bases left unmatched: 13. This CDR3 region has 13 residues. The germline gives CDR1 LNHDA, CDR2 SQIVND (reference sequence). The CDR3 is CASSALFAGVPFF. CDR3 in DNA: TGTGCCAGTAGTGCCCTCTTCGCGGGAGTCCCGTTCTTC.

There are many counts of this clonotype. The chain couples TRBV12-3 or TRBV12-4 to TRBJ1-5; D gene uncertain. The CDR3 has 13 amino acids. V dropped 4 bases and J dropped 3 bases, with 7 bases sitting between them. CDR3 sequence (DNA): TGTGCCAGCAGTTCGTGGGACAATCAGCCCCAGCATTTT. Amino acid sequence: CASSSWDNQPQHF.

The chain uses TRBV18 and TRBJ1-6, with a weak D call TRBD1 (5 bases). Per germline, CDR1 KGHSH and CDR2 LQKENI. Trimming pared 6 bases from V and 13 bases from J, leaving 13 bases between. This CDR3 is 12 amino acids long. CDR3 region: CASSPQGQPLHF. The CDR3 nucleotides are TGTGCCAGCTCCCCCCAGGGCCAGCCCCTCCACTTT.

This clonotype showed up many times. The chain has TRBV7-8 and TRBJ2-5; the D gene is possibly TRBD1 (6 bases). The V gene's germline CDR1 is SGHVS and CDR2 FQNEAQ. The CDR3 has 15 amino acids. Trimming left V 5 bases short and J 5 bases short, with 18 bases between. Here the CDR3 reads CASSPRTELRETQYF. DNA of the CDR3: TGTGCCAGCAGCCCCCGGACAGAGCTCCGGGAGACCCAGTACTTC.

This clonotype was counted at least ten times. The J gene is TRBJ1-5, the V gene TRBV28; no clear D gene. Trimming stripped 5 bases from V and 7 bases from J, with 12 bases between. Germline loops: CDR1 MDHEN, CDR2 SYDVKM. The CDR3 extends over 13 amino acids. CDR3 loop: CASSPGWRQPQHF. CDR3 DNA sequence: TGTGCCAGCAGTCCGGGGTGGCGACAGCCCCAGCATTTT.

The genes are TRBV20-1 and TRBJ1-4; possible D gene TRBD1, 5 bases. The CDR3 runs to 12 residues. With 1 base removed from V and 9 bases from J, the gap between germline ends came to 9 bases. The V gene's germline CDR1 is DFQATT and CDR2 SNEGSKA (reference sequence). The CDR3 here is CSARADTKKLFF. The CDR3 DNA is TGCAGTGCTAGAGCGGACACGAAAAAACTGTTTTTT.

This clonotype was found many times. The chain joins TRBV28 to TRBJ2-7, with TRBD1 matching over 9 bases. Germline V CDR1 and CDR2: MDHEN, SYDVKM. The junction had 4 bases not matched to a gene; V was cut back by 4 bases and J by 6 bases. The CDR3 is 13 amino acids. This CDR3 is CASSSGTGREQYF. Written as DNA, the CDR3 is TGTGCCAGCAGTTCCGGGACAGGGCGCGAGCAGTACTTC. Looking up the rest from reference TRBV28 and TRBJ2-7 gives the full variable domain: DVKVTQSSRYLVKRTGEKVFLECVQDMDHENMFWYRQDPGLGLRLIYFSYDVKMKEKGDIPEGYSVSREKKERFSLILESASTNQTSMYLCASSSGTGREQYFGPGTRLTVT.

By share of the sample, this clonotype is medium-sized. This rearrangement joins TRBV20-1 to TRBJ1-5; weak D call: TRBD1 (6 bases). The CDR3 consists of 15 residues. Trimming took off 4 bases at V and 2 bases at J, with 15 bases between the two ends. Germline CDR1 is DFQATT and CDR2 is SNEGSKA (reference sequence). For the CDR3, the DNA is TGCAGTGCTACCCCCACAGGGAGCGGCAATCAGCCCCAGCATTTT. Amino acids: CSATPTGSGNQPQHF.

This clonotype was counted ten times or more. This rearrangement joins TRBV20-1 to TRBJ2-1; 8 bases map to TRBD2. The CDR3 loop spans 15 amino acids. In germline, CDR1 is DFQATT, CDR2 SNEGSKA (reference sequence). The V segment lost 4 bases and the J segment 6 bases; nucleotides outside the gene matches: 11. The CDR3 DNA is TGCAGTGCTATACGGACTGGTAGCGGGGTCAATGAGCAGTTCTTC. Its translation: CSAIRTGSGVNEQFF.

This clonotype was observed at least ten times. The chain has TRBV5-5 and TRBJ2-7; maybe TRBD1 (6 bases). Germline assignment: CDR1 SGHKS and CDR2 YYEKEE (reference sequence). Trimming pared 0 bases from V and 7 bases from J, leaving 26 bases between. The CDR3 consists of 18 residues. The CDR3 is CASSLAALGVDSGPEQYF. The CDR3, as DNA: TGTGCCAGCAGCTTGGCCGCATTGGGGGTGGACAGTGGGCCAGAGCAGTACTTC.

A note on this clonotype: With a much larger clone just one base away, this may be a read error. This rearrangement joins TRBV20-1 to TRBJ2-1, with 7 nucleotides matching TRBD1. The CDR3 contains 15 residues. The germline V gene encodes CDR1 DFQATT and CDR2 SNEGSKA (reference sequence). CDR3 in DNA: TGCGGTGCTCTGCCCCCGGGACAGTGGAACAATGAGCAGTTCTTC. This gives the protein CGALPPGQWNNEQFF.

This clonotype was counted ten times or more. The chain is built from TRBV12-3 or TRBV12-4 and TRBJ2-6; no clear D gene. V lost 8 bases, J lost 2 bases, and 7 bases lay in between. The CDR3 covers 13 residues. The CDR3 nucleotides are TGTGCCAGCCAGCAGGCTGGGGCCAACGTCCTGACTTTC. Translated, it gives CASQQAGANVLTF.

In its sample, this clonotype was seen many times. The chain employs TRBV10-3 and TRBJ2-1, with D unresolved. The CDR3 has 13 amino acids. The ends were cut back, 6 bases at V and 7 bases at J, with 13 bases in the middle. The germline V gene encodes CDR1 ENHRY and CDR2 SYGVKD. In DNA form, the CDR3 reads TGTGCCATCAGACCAAGTAGGGAAAATGAGCAGTTCTTC. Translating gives CAIRPSRENEQFF.